This T cell receptor (beta chain) was documented in a study of cytomegalovirus exposure and HLA in healthy donors. Study details: The approximately 710 first-cohort repertoires and the roughly 120 validation repertoires shared the same platform, a later analysis reported. Broader study findings: Many donors shared some public TCRs, even though most TCR sequences were rare. Cytomegalovirus association was listed for 150 to 200 TCR beta chains.

Concerning this clone itself: Its antigen is not identified.

Here immunoSEQ multiplex PCR was the method, and the copy in TCRdb shows in-frame clones only, minus some. Among 90,000 or so clones, roughly 97% were seen once, and the ten largest hold around 0.78%. The donors were in the roughly 110-subject validation cohort; that cohort was separate from the approximately 700-subject first cohort. The germline gives CDR1 LNHDA, CDR2 SQIVND (reference sequence). The CDR3 runs 13 residues. V shed 5 bases and J shed 2 bases, with 10 bases lying between them. Input material: PBMCs. The chain couples TRBV19 to TRBJ2-7; TRBD1 is a possible D gene (6 bases). The origin of this receptor is a man younger than 35 in good health and CMV-seronegative. CDR3 in DNA: TGTGCCAGTAGTCAGACAGGTGCCTACGAGCAGTACTTC. Its translation is CASSQTGAYEQYF.